The 7 T cell receptor beta chains below all came from one sample that was sequenced in a study of T cell clones after liver transplantation. Only in-frame clones appear in the TCRdb table, and some are missing; sequencing was by immunoSEQ multiplex PCR. Of tens of thousands of clones listed, roughly 82% are singletons. Sequencing was performed on CD4+ T cells from blood, taken about 46 months after liver transplant. The receptors originated from a human patient who received a liver transplant. Some T cells may possibly be graft donor cells.

The chain uses TRBV9 and TRBJ1-1; the D is unclear. From germline, CDR1 is SGDLS and CDR2 YYNGEE. Trimming removed 2 bases at V and 2 bases at J, with 7 bases between. The CDR3 is made up of 13 amino acids. Here the CDR3 reads CASSVTTNTEAFF. CDR3 coding DNA: TGTGCCAGCAGCGTTACAACTAACACTGAAGCTTTCTTT.

This clone was counted a single time. V gene TRBV5-1 combines with J gene TRBJ2-2, with 8 nucleotides matching TRBD1. The CDR3 has 18 amino acids. CDR1 SGHRS and CDR2 YFSETQ come from the germline V gene. The V and J ends lost 0 bases and 2 bases, in that order; junction bases with no gene match: 9. The CDR3 here is CASSLEGQGGFNTGELFF. CDR3 nucleotides: TGCGCCAGCAGCTTGGAAGGACAGGGTGGTTTCAACACCGGGGAGCTGTTTTTT.

This rearrangement joins TRBV29-1 to TRBJ2-1; D gene uncertain. The V end was cut by 4 bases, the J end by 0 bases, with 16 bases between. Germline V CDR1 and CDR2: SQVTM, ANQGSEA. The CDR3 covers 16 residues. CDR3 nucleotide sequence: TGCAGCGTTGTAAAGAGATCTAAAAGCTCCTACAATGAGCAGTTCTTC. Its translation: CSVVKRSKSSYNEQFF.

The rearrangement joins TRBV5-1 to TRBJ2-5; TRBD2 agrees at 12 bases. After removal of 3 bases from V and 4 bases from J, the junction contained 7 bases not matched to a gene. Per the germline V gene, CDR1 is SGHRS and CDR2 is YFSETQ. The CDR3 totals 16 residues. Here the CDR3 reads CASSYRLAGGGETQYF. The CDR3 DNA follows: TGCGCCAGCAGCTATAGGCTAGCGGGAGGGGGAGAGACCCAGTACTTC.

This rearrangement joins TRBV15 to TRBJ2-3, with TRBD2 matching 9 bases. The CDR3 runs to 18 residues. The V gene's germline CDR1 is LNHNV and CDR2 YYDKDF (reference sequence). The J segment lost 3 bases and the V segment lost 0 bases, leaving 10 bases of the junction unmatched. CDR3 in amino acids: CATSRDPFTSGYTDTQYF. The CDR3 coding sequence is TGTGCCACCAGCAGAGATCCGTTCACTAGCGGGTATACAGATACGCAGTATTTT. The variable domain in full, with the rest retrieved from reference TRBV15 and TRBJ2-3, is DAMVIQNPRYQVTQFGKPVTLSCSQTLNHNVMYWYQQKSSQAPKLLFHYYDKDFNNEADTPDNFQSRRPNTSFCFLDIRSPGLGDTAMYLCATSRDPFTSGYTDTQYFGPGTRLTVL.

The chain joins TRBV5-1 to TRBJ1-1, with 9 bases lining up with TRBD1. Losses at the gene ends were 6 bases for V and 6 bases for J; bases not matched to a gene: 9. CDR1 is SGHRS and CDR2 is YFSETQ in the germline V gene. The CDR3 spans 14 residues. CDR3: CASTLDRGRAEAFF. The DNA for the CDR3 is TGCGCCAGCACCCTGGACAGGGGTAGGGCTGAAGCTTTCTTT.

The chain uses TRBV10-3 and TRBJ2-7; D gene uncertain. The CDR3 has 14 residues. CDR1 and CDR2 (germline): ENHRY, SYGVKD. Trimming cost V 3 bases and J 5 bases, with 14 bases left between them. DNA for the CDR3: TGTGCCATCAGTGACAGGTCCGCCGGCCACGAGCAGTACTTC. Its translation: CAISDRSAGHEQYF.